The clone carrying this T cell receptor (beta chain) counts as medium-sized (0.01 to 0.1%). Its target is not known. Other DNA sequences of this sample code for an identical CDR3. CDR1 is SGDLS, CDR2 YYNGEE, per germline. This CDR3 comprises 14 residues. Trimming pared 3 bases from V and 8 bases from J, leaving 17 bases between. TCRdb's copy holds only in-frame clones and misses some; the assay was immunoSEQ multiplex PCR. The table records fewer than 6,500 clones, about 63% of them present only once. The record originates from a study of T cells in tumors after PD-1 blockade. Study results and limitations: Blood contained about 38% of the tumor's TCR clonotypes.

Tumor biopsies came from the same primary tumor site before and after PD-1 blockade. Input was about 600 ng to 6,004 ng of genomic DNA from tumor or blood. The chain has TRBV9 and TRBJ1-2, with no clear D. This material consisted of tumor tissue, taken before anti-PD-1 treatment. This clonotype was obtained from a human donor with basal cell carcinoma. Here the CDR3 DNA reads TGTGCCAGCAGCGGGGGAACGTGGGGTCGGGGCTACACCTTC. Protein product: CASSGGTWGRGYTF.